This T cell receptor (beta chain) is drawn from a study of STAT5B mutations in CD4+ large granular lymphocyte leukemia. General study results and limits: Top patient clones used TRBV06 genes more often: 8/27 versus 2/35 in controls.

Concerning this clone: Its antigen is still unknown.

The assay was immunoSEQ multiplex PCR, and TCRdb's table has in-frame clones only and misses some. The repertoire holds 35,000 or so clones, 70% to 90% seen once, with around 3.5% in the top ten. V gave up 1 base and J gave up 1 base, with 7 bases separating them. This CDR3 comprises 14 residues. Looked up from germline, CDR1 is LGHNA and CDR2 is YSLEER. The chain joins TRBV4-3 to TRBJ1-1; no firm D call. This sequence originates from a human donor in good health. Sequenced: CD4+ T cells from blood buffy coats. CDR3 in amino acids: CASSQGEGNTEAFF. The CDR3 bases are TGCGCCAGCAGCCAAGGGGAGGGGAACACTGAAGCTTTCTTT.